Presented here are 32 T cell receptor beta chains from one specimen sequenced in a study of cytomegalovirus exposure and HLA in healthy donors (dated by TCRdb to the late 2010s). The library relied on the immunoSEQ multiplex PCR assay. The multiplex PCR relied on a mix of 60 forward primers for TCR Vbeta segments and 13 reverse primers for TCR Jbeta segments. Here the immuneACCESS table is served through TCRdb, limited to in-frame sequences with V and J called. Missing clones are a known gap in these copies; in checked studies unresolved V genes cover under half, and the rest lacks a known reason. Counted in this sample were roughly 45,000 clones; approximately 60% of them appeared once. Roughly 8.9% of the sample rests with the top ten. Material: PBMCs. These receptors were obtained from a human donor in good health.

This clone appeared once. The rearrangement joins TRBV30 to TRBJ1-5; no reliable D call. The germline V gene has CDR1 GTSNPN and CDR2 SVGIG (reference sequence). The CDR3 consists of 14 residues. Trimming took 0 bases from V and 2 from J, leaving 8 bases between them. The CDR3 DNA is TGTGCCTGGAGTGTAGACATGGGCAATCAGCCCCAGCATTTT. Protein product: CAWSVDMGNQPQHF.

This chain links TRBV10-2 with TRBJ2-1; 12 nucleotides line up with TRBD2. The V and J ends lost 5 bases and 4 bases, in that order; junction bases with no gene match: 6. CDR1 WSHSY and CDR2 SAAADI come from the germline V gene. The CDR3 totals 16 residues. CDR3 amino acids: CASSPLTSGGYNEQFF. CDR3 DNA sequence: TGCGCCAGCAGTCCGCTAACTAGCGGGGGGTACAATGAGCAGTTCTTC.

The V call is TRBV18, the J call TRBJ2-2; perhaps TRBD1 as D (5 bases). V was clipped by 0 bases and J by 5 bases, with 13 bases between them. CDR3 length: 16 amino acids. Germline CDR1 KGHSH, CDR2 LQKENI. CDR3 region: CASSPPSNRWTGELFF. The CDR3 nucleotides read TGTGCCAGCTCACCACCTTCTAACAGGTGGACCGGGGAGCTGTTTTTT.

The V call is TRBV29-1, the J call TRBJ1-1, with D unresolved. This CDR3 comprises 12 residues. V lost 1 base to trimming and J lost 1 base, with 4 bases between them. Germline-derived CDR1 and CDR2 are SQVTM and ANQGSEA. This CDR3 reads CSVEAENTEAFF. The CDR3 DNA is TGCAGCGTTGAAGCAGAGAACACTGAAGCTTTCTTT.

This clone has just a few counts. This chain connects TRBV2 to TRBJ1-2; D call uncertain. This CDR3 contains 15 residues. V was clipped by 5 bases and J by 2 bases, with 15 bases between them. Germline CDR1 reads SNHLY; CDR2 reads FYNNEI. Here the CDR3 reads CASSSGRRFNYGYTF. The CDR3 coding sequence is TGTGCCAGCAGTTCCGGGAGACGGTTCAACTATGGCTACACCTTC.

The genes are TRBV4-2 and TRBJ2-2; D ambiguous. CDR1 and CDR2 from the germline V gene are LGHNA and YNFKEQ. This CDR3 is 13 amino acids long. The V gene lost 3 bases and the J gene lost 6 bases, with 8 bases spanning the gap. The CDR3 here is CASSHSYSGELFF. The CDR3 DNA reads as TGTGCCAGCAGCCACTCGTACTCCGGGGAGCTGTTTTTT.

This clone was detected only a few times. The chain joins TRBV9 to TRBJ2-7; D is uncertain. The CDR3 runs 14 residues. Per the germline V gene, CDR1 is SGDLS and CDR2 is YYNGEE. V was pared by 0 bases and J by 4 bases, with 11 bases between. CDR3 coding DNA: TGTGCCAGCAGCGTAGGAACGGAGAGGTACGAGCAGTACTTC. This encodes CASSVGTERYEQYF.

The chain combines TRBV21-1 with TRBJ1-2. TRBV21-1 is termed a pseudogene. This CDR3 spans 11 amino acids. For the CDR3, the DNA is TGTGCCAGCCCAATAGACTATGGCTACACCTTC. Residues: CASPIDYGYTF.

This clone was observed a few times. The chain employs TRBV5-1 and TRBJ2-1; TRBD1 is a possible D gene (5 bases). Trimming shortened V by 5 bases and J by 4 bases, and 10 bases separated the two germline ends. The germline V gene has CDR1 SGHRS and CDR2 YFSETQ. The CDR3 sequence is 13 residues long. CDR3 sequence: CASSEQGYNEQFF. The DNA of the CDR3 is TGCGCCAGCAGTGAGCAGGGTTACAATGAGCAGTTCTTC.

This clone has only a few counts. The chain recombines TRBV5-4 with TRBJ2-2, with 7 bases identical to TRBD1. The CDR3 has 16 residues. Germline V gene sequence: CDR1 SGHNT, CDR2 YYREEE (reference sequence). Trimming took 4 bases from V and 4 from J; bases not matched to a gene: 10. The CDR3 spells CASSRSGQASTGELFF. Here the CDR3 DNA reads TGTGCCAGCAGCAGATCAGGACAGGCTAGCACCGGGGAGCTGTTTTTT.

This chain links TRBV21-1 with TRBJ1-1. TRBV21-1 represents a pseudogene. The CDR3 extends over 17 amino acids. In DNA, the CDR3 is TGTGCCAGCAGCAAAGCGCTGGGCAGGAGGAGGAACACTGAAGCTTTCTTT. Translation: CASSKALGRRRNTEAFF.

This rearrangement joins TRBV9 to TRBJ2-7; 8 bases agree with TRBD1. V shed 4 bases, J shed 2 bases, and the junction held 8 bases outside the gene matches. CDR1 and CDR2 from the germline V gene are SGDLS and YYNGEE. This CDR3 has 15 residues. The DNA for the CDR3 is TGTGCCAGCAGCCCCCGACAGGGGAGGCCCTACGAGCAGTACTTC. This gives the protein CASSPRQGRPYEQYF.

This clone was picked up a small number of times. CDR3 nucleotide sequence: TGTGCCAGTACTACAGGGTTCCCAGATACGCAGTATTTT. Translating it yields CASTTGFPDTQYF. The chain joins TRBV19 to TRBJ2-3; the D gene is possibly TRBD1 (6 bases). Per germline, CDR1 LNHDA and CDR2 SQIVND (reference sequence). The CDR3 sequence is 13 residues long. V gave up 7 bases and J gave up 4 bases, with 12 bases separating them.

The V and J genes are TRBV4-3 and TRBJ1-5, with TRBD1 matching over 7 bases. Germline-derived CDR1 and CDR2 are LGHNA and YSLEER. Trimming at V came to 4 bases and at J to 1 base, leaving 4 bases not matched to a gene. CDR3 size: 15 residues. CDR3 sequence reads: CASSPGTASNQPQHF. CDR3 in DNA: TGCGCCAGCAGCCCCGGGACAGCGAGCAATCAGCCCCAGCATTTT.

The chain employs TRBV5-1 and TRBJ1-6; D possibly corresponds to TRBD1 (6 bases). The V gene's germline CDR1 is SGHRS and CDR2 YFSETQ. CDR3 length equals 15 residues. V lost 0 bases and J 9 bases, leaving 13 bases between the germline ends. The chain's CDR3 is CASSLEDSMTSPLHF. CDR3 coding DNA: TGCGCCAGCAGCTTGGAGGACAGTATGACTTCACCCCTCCACTTT. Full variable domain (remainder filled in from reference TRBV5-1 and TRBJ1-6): KAGVTQTPRYLIKTRGQQVTLSCSPISGHRSVSWYQQTPGQGLQFLFEYFSETQRNKGNFPGRFSGRQFSNSRSEMNVSTLELGDSALYLCASSLEDSMTSPLHFGNGTRLTVT.

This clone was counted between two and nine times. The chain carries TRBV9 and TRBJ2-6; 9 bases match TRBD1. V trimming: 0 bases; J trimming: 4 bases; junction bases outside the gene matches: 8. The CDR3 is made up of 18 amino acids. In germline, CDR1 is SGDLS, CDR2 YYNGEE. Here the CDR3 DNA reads TGTGCCAGCAGCGTAGATGGGGACAGGGCAGCCGGGGCCAACGTCCTGACTTTC. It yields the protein CASSVDGDRAAGANVLTF.

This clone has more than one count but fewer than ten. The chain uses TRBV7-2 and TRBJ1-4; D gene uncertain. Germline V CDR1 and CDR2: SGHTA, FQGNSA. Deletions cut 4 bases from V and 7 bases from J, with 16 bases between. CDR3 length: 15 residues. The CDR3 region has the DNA TGTGCCAGCAGCTGGGGAGGTCGGTTTGGTGAAAAACTGTTTTTT. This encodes CASSWGGRFGEKLFF. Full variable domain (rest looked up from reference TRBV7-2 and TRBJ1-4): GAGVSQSPSNKVTEKGKDVELRCDPISGHTALYWYRQSLGQGLEFLIYFQGNSAPDKSGLPSDRFSAERTGGSVSTLTIQRTQQEDSAVYLCASSWGGRFGEKLFFGSGTQLSVL.

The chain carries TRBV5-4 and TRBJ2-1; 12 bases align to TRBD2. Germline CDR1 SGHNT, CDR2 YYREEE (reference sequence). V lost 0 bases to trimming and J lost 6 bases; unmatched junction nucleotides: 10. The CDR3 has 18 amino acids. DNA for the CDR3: TGTGCCAGCAGCTTGGCCCGGGCTAGCGGGGGGGCGAGCAATGAGCAGTTCTTC. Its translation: CASSLARASGGASNEQFF.

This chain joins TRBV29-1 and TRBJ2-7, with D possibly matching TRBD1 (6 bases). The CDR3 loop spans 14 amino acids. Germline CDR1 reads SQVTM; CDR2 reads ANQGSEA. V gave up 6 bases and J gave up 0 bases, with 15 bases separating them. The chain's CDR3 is CSVSGTRSSYEQYF. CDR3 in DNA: TGCAGCGTCTCAGGGACACGGAGCTCCTACGAGCAGTACTTC.

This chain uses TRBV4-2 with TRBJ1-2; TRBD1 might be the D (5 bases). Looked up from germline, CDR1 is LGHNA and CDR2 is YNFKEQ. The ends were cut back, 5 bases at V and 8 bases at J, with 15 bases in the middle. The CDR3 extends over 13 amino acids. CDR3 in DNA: TGTGCCAGCAGCTCACAATGGGGGGAAGGCTACACCTTC. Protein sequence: CASSSQWGEGYTF.

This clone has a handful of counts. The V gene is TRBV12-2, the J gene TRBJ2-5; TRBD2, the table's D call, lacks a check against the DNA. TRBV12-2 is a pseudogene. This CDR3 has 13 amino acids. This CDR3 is CASRSGLQETQYF. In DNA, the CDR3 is TGTGCAAGTCGCTCGGGACTACAAGAGACCCAGTACTTC.

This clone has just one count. CDR3 coding DNA: TGTGCCAGCATACCAGGGGCCAGTTTGCAAGAGACCCAGTACTTC. As protein: CASIPGASLQETQYF. The chain is built from TRBV2 and TRBJ2-5; weak D call: TRBD1 (6 bases). The CDR3 totals 15 residues. CDR1 SNHLY and CDR2 FYNNEI come from the germline V gene. Between the trimmed V and J ends, which lost 7 bases and 2 bases, there was a span of 17 bases.

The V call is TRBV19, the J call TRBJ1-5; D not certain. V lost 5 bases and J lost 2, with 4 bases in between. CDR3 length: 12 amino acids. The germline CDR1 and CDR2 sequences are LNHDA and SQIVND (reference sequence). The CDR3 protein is CASSPGNQPQHF. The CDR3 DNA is TGTGCCAGTAGTCCGGGCAATCAGCCCCAGCATTTT.

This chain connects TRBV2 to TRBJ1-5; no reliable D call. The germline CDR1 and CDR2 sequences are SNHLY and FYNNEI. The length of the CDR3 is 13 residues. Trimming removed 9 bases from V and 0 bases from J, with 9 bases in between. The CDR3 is CASEQDSNQPQHF. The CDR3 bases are TGTGCCAGTGAGCAAGATAGCAATCAGCCCCAGCATTTT.

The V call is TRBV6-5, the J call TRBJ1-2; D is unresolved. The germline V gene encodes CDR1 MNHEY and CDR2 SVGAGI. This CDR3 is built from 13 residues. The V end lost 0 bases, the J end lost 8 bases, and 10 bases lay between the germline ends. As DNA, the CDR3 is TGTGCCAGCAGTTACTCCCGGTCCGCCGGCTACACCTTC. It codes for CASSYSRSAGYTF.

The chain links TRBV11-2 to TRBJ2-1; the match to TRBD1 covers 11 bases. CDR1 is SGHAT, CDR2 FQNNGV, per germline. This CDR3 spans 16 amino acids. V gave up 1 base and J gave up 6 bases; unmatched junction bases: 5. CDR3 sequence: CASSLVGGTGGNEQFF. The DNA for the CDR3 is TGTGCCAGCAGCTTAGTCGGAGGGACAGGGGGCAATGAGCAGTTCTTC.

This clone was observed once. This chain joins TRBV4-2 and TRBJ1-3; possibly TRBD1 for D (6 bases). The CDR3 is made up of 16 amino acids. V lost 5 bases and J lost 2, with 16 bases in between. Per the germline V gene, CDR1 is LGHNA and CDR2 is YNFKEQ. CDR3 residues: CASSLVAGDTGNTIYF. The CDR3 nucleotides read TGTGCCAGCAGCTTGGTCGCCGGGGACACTGGAAACACCATATATTTT.

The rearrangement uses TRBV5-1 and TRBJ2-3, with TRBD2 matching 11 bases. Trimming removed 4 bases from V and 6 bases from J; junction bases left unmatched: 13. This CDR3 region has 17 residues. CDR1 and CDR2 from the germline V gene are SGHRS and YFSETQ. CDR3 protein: CASSRNLAGGSPDTQYF. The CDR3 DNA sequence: TGCGCCAGCAGCCGGAACTTAGCGGGGGGGAGTCCTGATACGCAGTATTTT.

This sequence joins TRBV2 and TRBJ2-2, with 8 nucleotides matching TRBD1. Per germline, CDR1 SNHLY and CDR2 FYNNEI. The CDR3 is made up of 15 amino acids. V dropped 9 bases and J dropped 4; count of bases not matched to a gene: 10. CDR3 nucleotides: TGTGCCAGTAAAGACAGGGGTGGTGTCACCGGGGAGCTGTTTTTT. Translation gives CASKDRGGVTGELFF.

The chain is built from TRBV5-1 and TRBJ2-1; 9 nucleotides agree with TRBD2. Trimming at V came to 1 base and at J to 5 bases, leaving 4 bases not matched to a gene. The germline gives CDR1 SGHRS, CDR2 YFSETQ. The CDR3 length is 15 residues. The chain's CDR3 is CASSLLAGTNNEQFF. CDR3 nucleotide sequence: TGCGCCAGCAGCTTGCTAGCGGGGACAAACAATGAGCAGTTCTTC.

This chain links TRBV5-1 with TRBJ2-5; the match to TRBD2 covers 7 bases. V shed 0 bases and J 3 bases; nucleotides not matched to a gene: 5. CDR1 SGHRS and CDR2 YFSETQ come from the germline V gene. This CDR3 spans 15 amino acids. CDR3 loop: CASSLAGTSEETQYF. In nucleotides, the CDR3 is TGCGCCAGCAGCTTGGCCGGAACTAGCGAAGAGACCCAGTACTTC.

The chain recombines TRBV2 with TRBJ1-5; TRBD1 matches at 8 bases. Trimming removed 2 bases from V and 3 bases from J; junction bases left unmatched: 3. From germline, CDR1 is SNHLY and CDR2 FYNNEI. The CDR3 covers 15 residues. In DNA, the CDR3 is TGTGCCAGCAGTGAACAGGGGGCAGCCAATCAGCCCCAGCATTTT. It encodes CASSEQGAANQPQHF.